This entry lists 12 T cell receptor beta chains sequenced from one sample in a study of blood T cell repertoires in COVID-19. Only in-frame clones appear in the TCRdb table, and some are missing; sequencing was by immunoSEQ multiplex PCR. Of about 69,000 clones in the sample, roughly 85% were seen once. The sample consisted of peripheral blood. These receptors all come from a woman older than 75 with acute or convalescent COVID-19.

CDR3 residues: CASSNPSGGTYEQYF. The CDR3 DNA reads TGTGCCAGCAGTAATCCTAGCGGGGGGACCTACGAGCAGTACTTC. This chain uses TRBV6-5 with TRBJ2-7; 11 bases align to TRBD2. This CDR3 region has 15 residues. Germline CDR1 is MNHEY and CDR2 is SVGAGI. J lost 2 bases, V lost 5 bases, and 5 bases had no gene match.

This clone was detected only a few times. The chain combines TRBV27 with TRBJ1-5, with 7 positions matching TRBD1. The V and J ends lost 6 bases and 1 base, in that order; junction bases with no gene match: 6. From germline, CDR1 is MNHEY and CDR2 SMNVEV (reference sequence). This CDR3 contains 15 residues. The CDR3: CASRPTGLSNQPQHF. CDR3 DNA sequence: TGTGCCAGCAGACCGACAGGGTTAAGCAATCAGCCCCAGCATTTT.

This clone was seen only once. This chain uses TRBV5-6 with TRBJ2-2; D not certain. V was pared by 0 bases and J by 1 base, with 10 bases between. The CDR3 has 16 residues. Germline CDR1 reads SGHDT; CDR2 reads YYEEEE. CDR3 region: CASSLESGMNTGELFF. The CDR3 DNA reads as TGTGCCAGCAGCTTGGAATCGGGTATGAACACCGGGGAGCTGTTTTTT. The complete variable domain, with remaining parts taken from reference TRBV5-6 and TRBJ2-2, reads DAGVTQSPTHLIKTRGQQVTLRCSPKSGHDTVSWYQQALGQGPQFIFQYYEEEERQRGNFPDRFSGHQFPNYSSELNVNALLLGDSALYLCASSLESGMNTGELFFGEGSRLTVL.

This clone came up once. The CDR3 sequence: CASSLGLAHEQFF. The CDR3 DNA reads TGTGCCAGCAGTCTCGGACTAGCCCATGAGCAGTTCTTC. The chain is built from TRBV27 and TRBJ2-1; 8 bases map to TRBD2. This CDR3 has 13 residues. V was pared by 5 bases and J by 8 bases, with 5 bases of the junction left unmatched. Germline CDR1 reads MNHEY; CDR2 reads SMNVEV (reference sequence).

The rearrangement uses TRBV11-3 and TRBJ2-1; 10 nucleotides line up with TRBD2. The germline V gene has CDR1 SGHNT and CDR2 YENEEA. The CDR3 runs 15 residues. V gave up 5 bases and J gave up 7 bases; unmatched junction bases: 8. The CDR3, as DNA: TGTGCCAGCAGCACCAGCGGGGGGGCGGGAAATGAGCAGTTCTTC. Amino acid sequence: CASSTSGGAGNEQFF.

The gene calls are TRBV5-1 and TRBJ1-4, with 8 bases lining up with TRBD1. After removal of 6 bases from V and 8 bases from J, the junction contained 12 bases not matched to a gene. The length of the CDR3 is 15 residues. Germline V gene sequence: CDR1 SGHRS, CDR2 YFSETQ. The CDR3 nucleotides read TGCGCCAGCACCGAGGGCACAGGGGGTGAAGAAAAACTGTTTTTT. Translated, it gives CASTEGTGGEEKLFF. The full variable domain, in which reference TRBV5-1 and TRBJ1-4 provide the parts outside the CDR3, is KAGVTQTPRYLIKTRGQQVTLSCSPISGHRSVSWYQQTPGQGLQFLFEYFSETQRNKGNFPGRFSGRQFSNSRSEMNVSTLELGDSALYLCASTEGTGGEEKLFFGSGTQLSVL.

This clone was counted a few times. The V gene is TRBV6-5, the J gene TRBJ1-5; D is ambiguous. CDR1 is MNHEY, CDR2 SVGAGI, per germline. The CDR3 runs 11 residues. V was shortened by 7 bases and J by 11 bases, with 12 bases between the two germline ends. The CDR3 protein is CASTGVRAQHF. In nucleotides, the CDR3 is TGTGCCAGCACCGGGGTCCGGGCCCAGCATTTT.

This chain uses TRBV2 with TRBJ1-3; no firm D call. The V gene's germline CDR1 is SNHLY and CDR2 FYNNEI. The CDR3 runs 15 residues. V was clipped by 6 bases and J by 0 bases, with 12 bases between them. CDR3 in DNA: TGTGCCAGCAGGGGCCCTGGGAGCTCTGGAAACACCATATATTTT. Translating it yields CASRGPGSSGNTIYF.

This clone came up a few times. As DNA, the CDR3 is TGTGCCAGCAGTACTCCGGGACAGGGATACACTGAAGCTTTCTTT. Translated, it gives CASSTPGQGYTEAFF. The chain is built from TRBV2 and TRBJ1-1; TRBD1 agrees at 9 bases. From germline, CDR1 is SNHLY and CDR2 FYNNEI. V lost 5 bases and J lost 3; bases outside the gene matches: 7. The CDR3 runs 15 residues.

This chain links TRBV19 with TRBJ1-1; TRBD1 aligns across 7 bases. Germline CDR1 is LNHDA and CDR2 is SQIVND (reference sequence). The length of the CDR3 is 14 residues. V shed 4 bases, J shed 5 bases, and the junction held 7 bases outside the gene matches. CDR3 protein: CASSTDRVWTEAFF. CDR3 coding DNA: TGTGCCAGTAGTACCGACAGGGTTTGGACTGAAGCTTTCTTT. The complete variable domain, with remaining parts taken from reference TRBV19 and TRBJ1-1, reads DGGITQSPKYLFRKEGQNVTLSCEQNLNHDAMYWYRQDPGQGLRLIYYSQIVNDFQKGDIAEGYSVSREKKESFPLTVTSAQKNPTAFYLCASSTDRVWTEAFFGQGTRLTVV.

Only a few counts were recorded for this clone. The rearrangement links TRBV5-1 to TRBJ1-6; D is possibly TRBD1 (5 bases). Trimming took off 2 bases at V and 6 bases at J, with 6 bases between the two ends. CDR3 length equals 13 residues. Germline V gene sequence: CDR1 SGHRS, CDR2 YFSETQ. The CDR3: CASSLQANSPLHF. CDR3 coding DNA: TGCGCCAGCAGCTTACAGGCTAATTCACCCCTCCACTTT.

The rearrangement uses TRBV28 and TRBJ1-4; no clear D. This CDR3 region has 13 residues. Germline V gene data show CDR1 as MDHEN and CDR2 as SYDVKM. Between the trimmed V and J ends, which lost 8 bases and 2 bases, there was a span of 9 bases. The CDR3 spells CASSTTTNEKLFF. The CDR3 DNA reads TGTGCCAGCTCGACTACTACTAATGAAAAACTGTTTTTT.